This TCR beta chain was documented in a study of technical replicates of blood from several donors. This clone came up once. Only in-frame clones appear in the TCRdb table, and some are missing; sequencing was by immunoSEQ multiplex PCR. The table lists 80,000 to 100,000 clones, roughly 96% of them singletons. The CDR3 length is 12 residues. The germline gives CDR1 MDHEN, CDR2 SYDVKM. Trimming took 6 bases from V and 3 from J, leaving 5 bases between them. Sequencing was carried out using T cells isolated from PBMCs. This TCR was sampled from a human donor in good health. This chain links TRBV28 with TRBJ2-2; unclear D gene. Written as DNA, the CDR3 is TGTGCCAGCAGCCTATACACCGGGGAGCTGTTTTTT. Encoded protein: CASSLYTGELFF.